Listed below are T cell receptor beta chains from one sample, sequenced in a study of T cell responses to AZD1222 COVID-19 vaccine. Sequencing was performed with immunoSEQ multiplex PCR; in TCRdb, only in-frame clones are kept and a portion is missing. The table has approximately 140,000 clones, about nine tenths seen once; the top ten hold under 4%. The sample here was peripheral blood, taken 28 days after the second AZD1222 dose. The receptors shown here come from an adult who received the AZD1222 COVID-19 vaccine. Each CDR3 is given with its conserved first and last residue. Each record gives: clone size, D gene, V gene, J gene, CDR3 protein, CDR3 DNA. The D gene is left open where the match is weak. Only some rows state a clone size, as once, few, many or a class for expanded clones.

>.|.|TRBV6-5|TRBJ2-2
CASRGQLTGELFF
TGTGCCTCTCGGGGCCAGCTCACCGGGGAGCTGTTTTTT
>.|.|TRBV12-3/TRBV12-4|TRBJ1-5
CASSLSGAAQHF
TGTGCCAGCAGTTTATCAGGGGCGGCCCAGCATTTT
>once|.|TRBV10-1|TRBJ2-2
CASSERGVMAGELFF
TGCGCCAGCAGTGAAAGGGGTGTCATGGCCGGGGAGCTGTTTTTT
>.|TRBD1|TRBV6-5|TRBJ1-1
CASSYGQGVGTEAFF
TGTGCCAGCAGTTACGGACAGGGTGTGGGCACTGAAGCTTTCTTT
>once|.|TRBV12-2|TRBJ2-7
CASRFVGWTGNYEQYF
TGTGCAAGTCGCTTTGTAGGGTGGACAGGCAACTACGAGCAGTACTTC
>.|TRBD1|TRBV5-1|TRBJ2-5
CASSFMGQGSQETQYF
TGCGCCAGCAGCTTTATGGGACAGGGTTCCCAAGAGACCCAGTACTTC
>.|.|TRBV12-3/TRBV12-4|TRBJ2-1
CASTTVGEQFF
TGTGCCAGCACCACGGTGGGTGAGCAGTTCTTC
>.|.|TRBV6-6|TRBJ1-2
CASSYSLRGGGYTF
TGTGCCAGCAGTTACTCCCTCAGGGGTGGAGGCTACACCTTC
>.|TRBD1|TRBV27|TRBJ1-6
CASSAGGPDNSPLHF
TGTGCCAGCAGTGCAGGGGGGCCAGATAATTCACCCCTCCACTTT
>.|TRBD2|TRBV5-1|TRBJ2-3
CASSLSSGRTDTQYF
TGCGCCAGCAGCTTGTCCAGCGGGAGAACAGATACGCAGTATTTT
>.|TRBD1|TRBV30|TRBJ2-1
CAWGDRGYNEQFF
TGTGCGTGGGGGGACAGGGGTTATAATGAGCAGTTCTTC
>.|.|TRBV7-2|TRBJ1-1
CASSLMGRSTEAFF
TGTGCCAGCAGCTTAATGGGGCGGAGTACTGAAGCTTTCTTT
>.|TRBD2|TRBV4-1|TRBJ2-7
CASSPGGLAEKSAEQYF
TGCGCCAGCAGCCCCGGGGGGTTAGCGGAAAAATCCGCCGAGCAGTACTTC
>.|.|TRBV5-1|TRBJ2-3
CASSLQMDTQYF
TGCGCCAGCAGCTTACAGATGGATACGCAGTATTTT
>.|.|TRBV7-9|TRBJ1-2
CASSLANTNYGYTF
TGTGCCAGCAGCTTAGCAAACACAAACTATGGCTACACCTTC
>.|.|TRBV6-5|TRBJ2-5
CASTRAIQETQYF
TGTGCCAGCACTCGGGCGATACAAGAGACCCAGTACTTC
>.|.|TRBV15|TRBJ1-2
CATSRDLGTPYYGYTF
TGTGCCACCAGCAGAGATCTTGGCACCCCTTACTATGGCTACACCTTC
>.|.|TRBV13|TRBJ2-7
CASSLGLAYHEQYF
TGTGCCAGCAGCTTAGGACTAGCTTACCACGAGCAGTACTTC
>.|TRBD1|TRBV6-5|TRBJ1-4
CASSRRQGIEKLFF
TGTGCCAGCAGCCGTCGACAGGGAATCGAAAAACTGTTTTTT
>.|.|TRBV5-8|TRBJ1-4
CASTTRRNNEKLFF
TGTGCCAGCACAACGAGACGGAATAATGAAAAACTGTTTTTT
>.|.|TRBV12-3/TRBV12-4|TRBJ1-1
CASTMQGTEAFF
TGTGCCAGCACCATGCAGGGTACTGAAGCTTTCTTT
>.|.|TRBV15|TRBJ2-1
CATSRGAESSYNEQFF
TGTGCCACCAGCAGAGGGGCCGAGAGCTCCTACAATGAGCAGTTCTTC
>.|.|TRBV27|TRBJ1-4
CASSSGQPRTYEKLFF
TGTGCCAGCAGTTCGGGACAACCGAGGACTTATGAAAAACTGTTTTTT
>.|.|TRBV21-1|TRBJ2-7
CASSKVGVGQGRVRACYEQYF
TGTGCCAGCAGCAAAGTAGGAGTGGGTCAGGGGCGCGTACGGGCGTGCTACGAGCAGTACTTC
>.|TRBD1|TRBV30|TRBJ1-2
CAWTLTGDYGYTF
TGTGCCTGGACGCTGACAGGGGACTATGGCTACACCTTC